This T cell receptor beta chain came from a study of shared clonotypes between healthy human individuals. Background on the study: Three plates each covered CD4 naive and memory; CD8 naive two, CD8 memory one.

Original processing methods: Without quality scores, immunoSEQ junctional reads could not be filtered like full-length reads. Sequencing used immunoSEQ multiplex PCR; TCRdb keeps in-frame clones, though not all of them. V and J calls and clone size are given by that table; D and trimming were obtained from the DNA. Here the sample spans about 1.4 million clones, roughly 95% being singletons. Researchers partitioned CD4+ cells into CD45RA+ naive and CD45RA-negative memory subsets. The clonotype originates from a man younger than 40 in good health. Sequencing input: naive CD4+ T cells sorted from blood. Described subset: CD45RA+ positively selected.

The CDR3 DNA reads TGTGCCACCAGGGTCATAGGACAGGGGGCTGGGGCCAACGTCCTGACTTTC. It codes for CATRVIGQGAGANVLTF. V usage is TRBV2 and J usage is TRBJ2-6, with 10 bases fitting TRBD1. The CDR3 runs 17 residues. CDR1 SNHLY and CDR2 FYNNEI come from the germline V gene. Unmatched junction bases numbered 11, after V lost 10 bases and J lost 2 bases. Based on the CDR3 plus reference TRBV2 and TRBJ2-6, the full variable domain is EPEVTQTPSHQVTQMGQEVILRCVPISNHLYFYWYRQILGQKVEFLVSFYNNEISEKSEIFDDQFSVERPDGSNFTLKIRSTKLEDSAMYFCATRVIGQGAGANVLTFGAGSRLTVL.